These 18 T cell receptor beta chains were all obtained from the same sample, sequenced in a study of T cells in Graves' hyperthyroidism and ophthalmopathy. TCR beta CDR3 sequences were amplified from RNA transcripts. First-round RT-PCR with HTBI primers amplified the TCR CDR3 region. One entry per CDR3 protein, called by TCRdb with MiXCR from the multiplex PCR reads. The table includes 100,000 to 130,000 distinct CDR3 sequences, roughly 15% detected once. Input material: blood. The receptors come from a woman aged 50 to 60 with Graves' hyperthyroidism.

This clonotype was observed at least ten times. V is TRBV6-1 and J is TRBJ2-7, with D possibly matching TRBD1 (6 bases). With 4 bases removed from V and 6 bases from J, the gap between germline ends came to 16 bases. CDR1 is MNHNS, CDR2 SASEGT, per germline. The CDR3 sequence is 14 residues long. This CDR3 reads CASSASVRGIEQYF. The CDR3 DNA reads TGTGCCAGCAGTGCCTCGGTCAGGGGAATCGAGCAGTACTTC.

This clonotype was recorded at least ten times. The chain's CDR3 is CASSLDASSYNEQFF. As DNA, the CDR3 is TGCGCCAGCAGCTTGGACGCTAGCTCCTACAATGAGCAGTTCTTC. The rearrangement joins TRBV5-1 to TRBJ2-1, with D uncertain. CDR1 SGHRS and CDR2 YFSETQ come from the germline V gene. CDR3 length equals 15 residues. The V and J ends lost 0 bases and 0 bases respectively, with 7 bases between them.

This clonotype has a count of ten or more. V gene TRBV12-3 or TRBV12-4 combines with J gene TRBJ2-5, with D maybe TRBD2 (5 bases). The V and J ends lost 6 bases and 5 bases respectively, with 19 bases between them. This CDR3 has 15 residues. This CDR3 is CASRPPGIAGETQYF. The CDR3 DNA sequence: TGTGCCAGCAGACCCCCCGGGATAGCTGGGGAGACCCAGTACTTC.

This clonotype showed up many times. The chain has TRBV18 and TRBJ1-5; D might be TRBD1 (6 bases). V lost 8 bases and J lost 1, with 15 bases in between. This CDR3 is 15 amino acids long. Germline V gives CDR1 KGHSH, CDR2 LQKENI. The chain's CDR3 is CASREGERSNQPQHF. CDR3 DNA sequence: TGTGCCAGCCGGGAGGGGGAGAGGAGCAATCAGCCCCAGCATTTT.

The chain recombines TRBV20-1 with TRBJ2-1, with TRBD2 identical over 12 bases. V lost 2 bases, J lost 7 bases, and 6 bases stayed unmatched. This CDR3 has 15 residues. The V gene's germline CDR1 is DFQATT and CDR2 SNEGSKA (reference sequence). The CDR3 DNA follows: TGCAGTGCTAGACCGCCGACTAGCGGGGGAAATGAGCAGTTCTTC. As protein: CSARPPTSGGNEQFF.

This clonotype has at least ten counts. The chain uses TRBV7-8 and TRBJ1-5, with TRBD1 matching 7 bases. The length of the CDR3 is 18 residues. Trimming cost V 5 bases and J 0 bases; bases outside gene matches: 13. Germline loops: CDR1 SGHVS, CDR2 FQNEAQ. CDR3 in amino acids: CASSTRQGGRYSNQPQHF. CDR3 coding DNA: TGTGCCAGCAGCACTCGACAGGGCGGGCGGTATAGCAATCAGCCCCAGCATTTT. Variable domain in full (rest from reference TRBV7-8 and TRBJ1-5): GAGVSQSPRYKVAKRGQDVALRCDPISGHVSLFWYQQALGQGPEFLTYFQNEAQLDKSGLPSDRFFAERPEGSVSTLKIQRTQQEDSAVYLCASSTRQGGRYSNQPQHFGDGTRLSIL.

Ten or more counts support this clonotype. This chain uses TRBV19 with TRBJ1-4; weak D call: TRBD1 (6 bases). Germline values: CDR1 LNHDA, CDR2 SQIVND (reference sequence). The CDR3 is 14 residues long. V dropped 2 bases and J dropped 6 bases, with 10 bases sitting between them. CDR3 DNA: TGTGCCAGTAGTATAAGGGCAGGGGATGAAAAACTGTTTTTT. Amino acids: CASSIRAGDEKLFF. Complete variable domain (other parts from reference TRBV19 and TRBJ1-4): DGGITQSPKYLFRKEGQNVTLSCEQNLNHDAMYWYRQDPGQGLRLIYYSQIVNDFQKGDIAEGYSVSREKKESFPLTVTSAQKNPTAFYLCASSIRAGDEKLFFGSGTQLSVL.

This clonotype was counted many times. The gene calls are TRBV20-1 and TRBJ1-6, with D perhaps matching TRBD1 (6 bases). The V end was cut by 4 bases, the J end by 9 bases, with 16 bases between. In germline, CDR1 is DFQATT, CDR2 SNEGSKA (reference sequence). The CDR3 loop spans 14 amino acids. The CDR3, as DNA: TGCAGTGCTACCCCGGACACAGGGTTTTCACCCCTCCACTTT. This sequence encodes CSATPDTGFSPLHF.

This clonotype was seen ten or more times. This chain uses TRBV28 with TRBJ2-6, with 8 bases identical to TRBD1. CDR3 length: 17 amino acids. The germline gives CDR1 MDHEN, CDR2 SYDVKM. J was trimmed by 2 bases and V by 1 base; bases with no gene match: 4. The CDR3 region is CASSLSLQGAGANVLTF. In nucleotides, the CDR3 is TGTGCCAGCAGTTTATCTCTACAGGGGGCTGGGGCCAACGTCCTGACTTTC.

V and J are TRBV4-3 and TRBJ2-7, with TRBD1 matching over 8 bases. Germline V CDR1 and CDR2: LGHNA, YSLEER. The V and J ends lost 3 bases and 10 bases, in that order; junction bases with no gene match: 8. The CDR3 loop spans 13 amino acids. The CDR3, as DNA: TGCGCCAGCAGCCATAGGACAGGGCGTGAACAGTACTTC. It yields the protein CASSHRTGREQYF.

In its sample, this clonotype was seen many times. The chain couples TRBV12-3 or TRBV12-4 to TRBJ2-6; 8 nucleotides match TRBD2. V lost 4 bases, J lost 0 bases, and 17 bases stayed unmatched. This CDR3 spans 21 amino acids. DNA of the CDR3: TGTGCCAGCAGTTCGGGGGGGTTTCGGATTGACTTTCACTCTGGGGCCAACGTCCTGACTTTC. Its protein product is CASSSGGFRIDFHSGANVLTF.

This clonotype came up many times. The V call is TRBV9, the J call TRBJ1-1; 8 bases line up with TRBD1. The ends lost 3 bases at V and 1 base at J; junction bases unmatched: 8. Germline-derived CDR1 and CDR2 are SGDLS and YYNGEE. CDR3 length equals 16 residues. CDR3 amino acids: CASSGSSGTGNTEAFF. In DNA, the CDR3 is TGTGCCAGCAGCGGATCCTCCGGGACAGGGAACACTGAAGCTTTCTTT.

Ten or more counts support this clonotype. CDR3 amino acids: CASSSLGGPSSGNTIYF. CDR3 bases: TGTGCCAGCAGCTCCTTAGGGGGACCCAGCTCCGGAAACACCATATATTTT. The V gene is TRBV7-9, the J gene TRBJ1-3; maybe TRBD1 (6 bases). V lost 4 bases to trimming and J lost 4 bases, with 20 bases between them. The CDR3 sequence is 17 residues long. The germline gives CDR1 SEHNR, CDR2 FQNEAQ (reference sequence).

This clonotype was observed a few times. The chain employs TRBV7-8 and TRBJ2-6; D tentatively fits TRBD1 or TRBD2 (5 bases each). Germline CDR1 reads SGHVS; CDR2 reads FQNEAQ. V was trimmed by 5 bases and J by 4 bases, leaving 12 bases between them. This CDR3 comprises 15 residues. CDR3 loop: CASSRGAPGANVLTF. In DNA form, the CDR3 reads TGTGCCAGCAGCCGAGGGGCTCCCGGGGCCAACGTCCTGACTTTC.

The chain employs TRBV5-1 and TRBJ2-5; D possibly corresponds to TRBD2 (8 bases). V was pared by 5 bases and J by 4 bases, with 21 bases between. This CDR3 has 16 residues. CDR1 is SGHRS and CDR2 is YFSETQ in the germline V gene. CDR3 in DNA: TGCGCCAGCAGTCAGGGGGGAGCAGCGGGAGCAGAGACCCAGTACTTC. The encoded protein is CASSQGGAAGAETQYF.

This clonotype was counted at least ten times. This rearrangement joins TRBV19 to TRBJ1-2; 7 nucleotides align to TRBD1. Germline CDR1 reads LNHDA; CDR2 reads SQIVND (reference sequence). Unmatched junction bases numbered 13, after V lost 2 bases and J lost 4 bases. The CDR3 extends over 17 amino acids. The CDR3 DNA is TGTGCCAGTAGTATACCCCCGGGGAGGGGGCGCGGCTATGGCTACACCTTC. This translates into CASSIPPGRGRGYGYTF.

This clonotype was found a few times. The J gene is TRBJ2-7, the V gene TRBV11-2; D uncertain. Germline assignment: CDR1 SGHAT and CDR2 FQNNGV. The CDR3 is 12 residues long. With 3 bases removed from V and 4 bases from J, the gap between germline ends came to 7 bases. CDR3 DNA: TGTGCCAGCAGCTTCTTGGCGTACGAGCAGTACTTC. Translated, it gives CASSFLAYEQYF.

The chain uses TRBV2 and TRBJ2-5, with D possibly TRBD2 on 6 matching bases. Germline assignment: CDR1 SNHLY and CDR2 FYNNEI. V lost 6 bases to trimming and J lost 5 bases, with 13 bases between them. This CDR3 region has 13 residues. The CDR3, as DNA: TGTGCCAGCAGAGAGACTAGGATGGAGACCCAGTACTTC. It translates to CASRETRMETQYF.